Below, 2 T cell receptor beta chains from the same sample are listed, as sequenced in a study of cytomegalovirus exposure and HLA in healthy donors. The study ran its PCR with 60 Vbeta and 13 Jbeta primers. Assay used: immunoSEQ multiplex PCR; TCRdb lists only in-frame clones, some missing. The top ten hold around 9.8% of the sample, which has 160,000 or so clones, about 80% seen once. The sequencing sample was made of PBMCs. The receptors here all came from a man aged 18 to 29 in good health and CMV-seropositive.

This clone was observed a single time. This rearrangement joins TRBV11-3 to TRBJ2-3; 7 bases match TRBD2. V trimming: 2 bases; J trimming: 2 bases; junction bases outside the gene matches: 4. The CDR3 runs to 15 residues. Germline V gene lookup returns CDR1 SGHNT and CDR2 YENEEA. The CDR3 DNA reads as TGTGCCAGCAGCTTACTGGGGGGGAACACAGATACGCAGTATTTT. Encoded protein: CASSLLGGNTDTQYF.

Details on this clone: Other DNA sequences from this sample encode an identical CDR3 as well. This rearrangement joins TRBV29-1 to TRBJ1-5, with 11 bases identical to TRBD1. Germline-derived CDR1 and CDR2 are SQVTM and ANQGSEA. The J segment lost 6 bases and the V segment lost 6 bases, leaving 4 bases of the junction unmatched. The CDR3 runs 13 residues. The CDR3 bases are TGCAGCGTCGGACAGGGGGCAGGTCAGCCCCAGCATTTT. Translating gives CSVGQGAGQPQHF.